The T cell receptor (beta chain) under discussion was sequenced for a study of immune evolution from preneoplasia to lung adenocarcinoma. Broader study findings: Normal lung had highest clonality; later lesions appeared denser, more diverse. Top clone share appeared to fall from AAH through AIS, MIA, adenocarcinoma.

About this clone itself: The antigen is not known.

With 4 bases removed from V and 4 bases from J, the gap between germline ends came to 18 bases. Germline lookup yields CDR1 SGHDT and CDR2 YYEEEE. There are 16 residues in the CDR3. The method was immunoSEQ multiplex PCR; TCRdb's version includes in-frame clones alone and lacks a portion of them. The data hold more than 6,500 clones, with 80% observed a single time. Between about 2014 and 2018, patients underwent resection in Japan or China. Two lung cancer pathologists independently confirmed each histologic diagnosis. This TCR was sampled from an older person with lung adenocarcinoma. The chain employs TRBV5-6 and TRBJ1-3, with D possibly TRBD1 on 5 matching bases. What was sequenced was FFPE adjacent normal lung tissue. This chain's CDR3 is CASSPTGPVGGNTIYF. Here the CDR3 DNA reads TGTGCCAGCAGCCCTACGGGGCCCGTGGGAGGAAACACCATATATTTT. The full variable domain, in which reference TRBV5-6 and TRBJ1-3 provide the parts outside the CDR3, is DAGVTQSPTHLIKTRGQQVTLRCSPKSGHDTVSWYQQALGQGPQFIFQYYEEEERQRGNFPDRFSGHQFPNYSSELNVNALLLGDSALYLCASSPTGPVGGNTIYFGEGSWLTVV.